These T cell receptor beta chains were read from a single sample in a study of neurological immune-mediated disorders. MiXCR was run by TCRdb on the 5' RACE reads, yielding one entry per CDR3 protein. The sample lists under 70,000 distinct CDR3 sequences; more than 3% were seen once. Sequencing input: PBMCs. These receptors came from a woman in her fifties or sixties with multiple sclerosis. CDR3s include the opening cysteine and the closing phenylalanine or tryptophan. A D gene is named only where the DNA matches it firmly. Size tells how often a clone was seen (once, few, many) or the class of an expanded clone, and some rows leave it out.

clone size: few; J gene: TRBJ1-2; V gene: TRBV10-3; D gene: NA; CDR3 DNA: TGTGCCATCAGTGAGTCTAGTGTTCCCTATGGCTACACCTTC; CDR3 protein: CAISESSVPYGYTF
clone size: NA; J gene: TRBJ2-1; V gene: TRBV11-3; D gene: NA; CDR3 DNA: TGTGCCAGCAGCGAGAATAGGGATTTTCAGTTCTTC; CDR3 protein: CASSENRDFQFF
clone size: many; J gene: TRBJ2-5; V gene: TRBV20-1; D gene: NA; CDR3 DNA: TGCAGTGCCTGCCCGGTGGGAACAGGGTTCCAAGAGACCCAGTACTTC; CDR3 protein: CSACPVGTGFQETQYF
clone size: many; J gene: TRBJ2-3; V gene: TRBV6-1; D gene: TRBD2; CDR3 DNA: TGTGCCAGCAAAAGACTAGCGGGAGACTCAGATACGCAGTATTTT; CDR3 protein: CASKRLAGDSDTQYF
clone size: many; J gene: TRBJ1-6; V gene: TRBV9; D gene: TRBD1; CDR3 DNA: TGTGCCAGCAGCGTAGACCCTAACAGGGGGCTAAATTCACCCCTCCACTTT; CDR3 protein: CASSVDPNRGLNSPLHF
clone size: many; J gene: TRBJ1-5; V gene: TRBV12-3/TRBV12-4; D gene: NA; CDR3 DNA: TGTGCCAGCAGTTTTCATAAGGACCAGCCCCAGCATTTT; CDR3 protein: CASSFHKDQPQHF
clone size: many; J gene: TRBJ2-1; V gene: TRBV6-2/TRBV6-3; D gene: NA; CDR3 DNA: TGTGCCAGCAGTTTCTTCGGGAATGAGCAGTTCTTC; CDR3 protein: CASSFFGNEQFF
clone size: many; J gene: TRBJ1-1; V gene: TRBV20-1; D gene: NA; CDR3 DNA: TGCAGTGCGTCTCTTAATGGAGCTTTCTTT; CDR3 protein: CSASLNGAFF
clone size: many; J gene: TRBJ2-3; V gene: TRBV5-1; D gene: NA; CDR3 DNA: TGCGCCAGCAGCTTGCTCCTCTTCACAGATACGCAGTATTTT; CDR3 protein: CASSLLLFTDTQYF
clone size: many; J gene: TRBJ2-3; V gene: TRBV11-2; D gene: NA; CDR3 DNA: TGTGCCAGCAGCCCCCCGGGACGCATTGGGGGTACGCAGTATTTT; CDR3 protein: CASSPPGRIGGTQYF
clone size: many; J gene: TRBJ2-1; V gene: TRBV14; D gene: NA; CDR3 DNA: TGTGCCAGCAGCCAAGATCGAGGCCAGAACCTATACAATGAGCAGTTCTTC; CDR3 protein: CASSQDRGQNLYNEQFF